The 8 T cell receptor beta chains below all came from one sample that was sequenced in a study of cytomegalovirus exposure and HLA in healthy donors (TCRdb year 2017). To prepare the library, the immunoSEQ multiplex PCR assay was applied. For the multiplex PCR, a mixture combining 60 forward primers for TCR Vbeta segments and 13 reverse primers for TCR Jbeta segments was used. TCRdb provides this immuneACCESS table in a form limited to in-frame rearrangements. Some clones are lacking; in checked studies, under half of them reflect an unresolved V gene, and why the rest are absent is not known. In all, the sample holds roughly 110,000 clones, and around 80% of those were seen once. Clones ranked in the top ten supply 2% to 3% of the sample. Sample: PBMCs. These receptors were obtained from a female donor in good health and CMV-seronegative.

This clone was observed a handful of times. V and J are TRBV6-5 and TRBJ2-1, with D possibly matching TRBD2 (6 bases). The CDR3 spans 14 residues. Germline CDR1 MNHEY, CDR2 SVGAGI. Trimming left V 7 bases short and J 8 bases short, with 18 bases between. CDR3 sequence (DNA): TGTGCCAGCACCCGACGAGGAGGGGAGTATGAGCAGTTCTTC. Its translation: CASTRRGGEYEQFF.

Comments on this clone: Here the CDR3 omits its conserved ending phenylalanine or tryptophan, so a read error is the likely source. J is TRBJ1-1 and V is TRBV5-1, with 7 bases that match TRBD1. The germline gives CDR1 SGHRS, CDR2 YFSETQ. V was clipped by 4 bases and J by 6 bases; unmatched bases: 15. The CDR3 consists of 16 residues. The CDR3 coding sequence is TGCGCCAGCAGCGGACCTTCGGGACAGAGGATCCCTGAAGCTTTCCTT. Residues: CASSGPSGQRIPEAFL.

The chain is built from TRBV11-3 and TRBJ2-2, with unresolved D. V was clipped by 5 bases and J by 2 bases, with 9 bases between them. Germline V gives CDR1 SGHNT, CDR2 YENEEA. The CDR3 spans 14 residues. CDR3 DNA sequence: TGTGCCAGCAGCCCGACAACCAACACCGGGGAGCTGTTTTTT. This sequence encodes CASSPTTNTGELFF.

The chain links TRBV29-1 to TRBJ1-2; D is possibly TRBD1 (6 bases). Germline V gene sequence: CDR1 SQVTM, CDR2 ANQGSEA. The V and J ends lost 6 bases and 0 bases respectively, with 11 bases between them. There are 13 residues in the CDR3. CDR3 sequence: CSVAGTPNYGYTF. The CDR3 DNA reads as TGCAGCGTGGCCGGGACACCTAACTATGGCTACACCTTC.

The CDR3 bases are TGTGCCAGTAGTCCCCCCCTCGGGGACAGGGATGACGATCAGCCCCAGCATTTT. This encodes CASSPPLGDRDDDQPQHF. The chain combines TRBV19 with TRBJ1-5; 9 nucleotides match TRBD1. Germline lookup yields CDR1 LNHDA and CDR2 SQIVND (reference sequence). J gave up 5 bases and V 5 bases, and 16 bases lay outside the gene matches. This CDR3 spans 18 amino acids.

The chain is built from TRBV27 and TRBJ2-1; a weak D match, TRBD1 (5 bases). Between the trimmed V and J ends, which lost 2 bases and 8 bases, there was a span of 13 bases. Germline V lookup: CDR1 MNHEY, CDR2 SMNVEV (reference sequence). This CDR3 has 14 residues. CDR3 loop: CASSLVGRADEQFF. In DNA, the CDR3 is TGTGCCAGCAGTTTAGTGGGCAGGGCGGATGAGCAGTTCTTC.

The table lists this clone with a few counts. The chain recombines TRBV18 with TRBJ1-1, with D unresolved. This CDR3 comprises 15 residues. Trimming pared 3 bases from V and 0 bases from J, leaving 11 bases between. Germline values: CDR1 KGHSH, CDR2 LQKENI. The CDR3 DNA reads as TGTGCCAGCTCACCGGGCAGGCAGATGAACACTGAAGCTTTCTTT. It encodes CASSPGRQMNTEAFF.

V usage is TRBV5-4 and J usage is TRBJ2-1; TRBD1 aligns across 8 bases. CDR1 is SGHNT, CDR2 YYREEE, per germline (reference sequence). This CDR3 has 15 amino acids. Trimming cost V 4 bases and J 8 bases; bases outside gene matches: 11. CDR3: CASSPQGAPLDEQFF. Written as DNA, the CDR3 is TGTGCCAGCAGCCCCCAGGGGGCCCCCCTTGATGAGCAGTTCTTC.